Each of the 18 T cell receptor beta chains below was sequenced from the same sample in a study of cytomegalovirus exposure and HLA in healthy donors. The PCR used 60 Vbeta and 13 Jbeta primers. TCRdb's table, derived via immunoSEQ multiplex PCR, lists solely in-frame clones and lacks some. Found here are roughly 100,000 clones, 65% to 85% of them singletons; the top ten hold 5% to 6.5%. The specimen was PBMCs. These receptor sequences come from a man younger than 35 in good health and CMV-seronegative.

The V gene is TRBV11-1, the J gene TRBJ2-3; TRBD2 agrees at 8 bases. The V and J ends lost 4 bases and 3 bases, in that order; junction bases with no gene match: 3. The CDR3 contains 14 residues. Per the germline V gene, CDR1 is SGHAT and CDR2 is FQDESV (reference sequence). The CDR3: CASSSGLVTDTQYF. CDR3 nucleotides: TGTGCCAGCAGCTCGGGACTAGTGACAGATACGCAGTATTTT.

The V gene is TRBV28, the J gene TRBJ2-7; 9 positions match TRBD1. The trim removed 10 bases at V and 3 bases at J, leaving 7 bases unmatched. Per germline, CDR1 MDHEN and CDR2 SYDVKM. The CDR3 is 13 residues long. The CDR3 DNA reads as TGTGCCAACTCACCGGGACAGGGCTACGAGCAGTACTTC. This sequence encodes CANSPGQGYEQYF.

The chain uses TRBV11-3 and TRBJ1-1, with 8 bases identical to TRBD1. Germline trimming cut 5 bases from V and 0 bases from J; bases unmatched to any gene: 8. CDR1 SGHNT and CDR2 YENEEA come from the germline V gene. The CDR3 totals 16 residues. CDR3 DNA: TGTGCCAGCAGCAACCGGTGGACAGGGCTGAACACTGAAGCTTTCTTT. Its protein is CASSNRWTGLNTEAFF.

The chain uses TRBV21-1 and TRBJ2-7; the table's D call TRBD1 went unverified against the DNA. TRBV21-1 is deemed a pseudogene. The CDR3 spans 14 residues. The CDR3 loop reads CASSSSIRKREQYF. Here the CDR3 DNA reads TGTGCCAGCAGCAGCTCAATCAGGAAAAGGGAGCAGTACTTC.

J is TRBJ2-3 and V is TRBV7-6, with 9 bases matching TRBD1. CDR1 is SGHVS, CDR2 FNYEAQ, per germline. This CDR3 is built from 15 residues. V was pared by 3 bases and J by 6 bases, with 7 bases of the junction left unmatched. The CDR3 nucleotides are TGTGCCAGCAGCTTGGGGACAGGGAAGCGGGATACGCAGTATTTT. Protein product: CASSLGTGKRDTQYF. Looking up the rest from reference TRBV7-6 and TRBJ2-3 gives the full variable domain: GAGVSQSPRYKVTKRGQDVALRCDPISGHVSLYWYRQALGQGPEFLTYFNYEAQQDKSGLPNDRFSAERPEGSISTLTIQRTEQRDSAMYRCASSLGTGKRDTQYFGPGTRLTVL.

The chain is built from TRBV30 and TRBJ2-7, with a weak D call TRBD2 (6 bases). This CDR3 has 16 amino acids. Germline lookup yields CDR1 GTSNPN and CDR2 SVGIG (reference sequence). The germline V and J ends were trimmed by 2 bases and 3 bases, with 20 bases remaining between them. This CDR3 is CAWSNDFLRGGYEQYF. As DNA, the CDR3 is TGTGCCTGGAGTAACGACTTTCTACGGGGAGGCTACGAGCAGTACTTC.

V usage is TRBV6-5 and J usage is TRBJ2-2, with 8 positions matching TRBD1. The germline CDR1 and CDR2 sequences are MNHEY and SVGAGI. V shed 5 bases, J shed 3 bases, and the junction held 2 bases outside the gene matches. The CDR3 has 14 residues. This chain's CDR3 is CASSQGADTGELFF. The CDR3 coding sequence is TGTGCCAGCAGTCAGGGGGCGGACACCGGGGAGCTGTTTTTT.

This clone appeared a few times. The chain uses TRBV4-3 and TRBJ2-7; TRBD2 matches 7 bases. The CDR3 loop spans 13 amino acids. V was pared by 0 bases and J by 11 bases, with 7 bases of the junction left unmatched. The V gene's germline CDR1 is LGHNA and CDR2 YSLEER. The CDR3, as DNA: TGCGCCAGCAGCCAAGATGCATATCTAGCGGAGTACTTC. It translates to CASSQDAYLAEYF.

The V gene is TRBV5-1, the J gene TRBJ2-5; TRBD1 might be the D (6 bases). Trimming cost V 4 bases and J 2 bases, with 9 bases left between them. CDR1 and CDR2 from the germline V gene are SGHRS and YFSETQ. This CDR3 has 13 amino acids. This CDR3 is CASSPTGQETQYF. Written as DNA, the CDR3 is TGCGCCAGCAGCCCGACAGGTCAAGAGACCCAGTACTTC.

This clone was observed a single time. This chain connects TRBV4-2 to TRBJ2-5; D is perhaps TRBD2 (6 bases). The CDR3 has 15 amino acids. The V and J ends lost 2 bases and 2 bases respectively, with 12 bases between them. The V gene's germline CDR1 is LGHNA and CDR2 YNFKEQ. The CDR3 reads CASSQRGGLQETQYF. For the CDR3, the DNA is TGTGCCAGCAGCCAAAGGGGAGGTTTACAAGAGACCCAGTACTTC.

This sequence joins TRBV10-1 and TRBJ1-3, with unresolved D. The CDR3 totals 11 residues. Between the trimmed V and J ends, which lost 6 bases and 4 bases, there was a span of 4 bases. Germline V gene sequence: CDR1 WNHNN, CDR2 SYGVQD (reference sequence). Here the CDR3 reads CASSQGNTIYF. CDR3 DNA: TGCGCCAGCAGCCAGGGAAACACCATATATTTT.

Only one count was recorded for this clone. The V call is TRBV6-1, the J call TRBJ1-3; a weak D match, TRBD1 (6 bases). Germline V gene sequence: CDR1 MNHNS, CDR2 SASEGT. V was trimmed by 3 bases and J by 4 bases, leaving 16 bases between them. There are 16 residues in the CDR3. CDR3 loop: CASSDRPRGLGNTIYF. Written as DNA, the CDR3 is TGTGCCAGCAGTGACCGCCCCAGGGGCCTCGGAAACACCATATATTTT.

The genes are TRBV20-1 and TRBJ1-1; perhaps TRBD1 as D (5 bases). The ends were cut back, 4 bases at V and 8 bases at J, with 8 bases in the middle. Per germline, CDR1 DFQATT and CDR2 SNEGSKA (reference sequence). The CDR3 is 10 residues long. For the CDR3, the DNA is TGCAGTGCTACGGGACTCGAAGCTTTCTTT. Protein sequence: CSATGLEAFF.

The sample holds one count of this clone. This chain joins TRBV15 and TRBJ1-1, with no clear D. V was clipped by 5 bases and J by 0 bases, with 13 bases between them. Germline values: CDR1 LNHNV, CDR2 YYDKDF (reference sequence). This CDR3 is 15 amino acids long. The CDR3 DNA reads TGTGCCACCAGCGAGACAAAACTGATGAACACTGAAGCTTTCTTT. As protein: CATSETKLMNTEAFF.

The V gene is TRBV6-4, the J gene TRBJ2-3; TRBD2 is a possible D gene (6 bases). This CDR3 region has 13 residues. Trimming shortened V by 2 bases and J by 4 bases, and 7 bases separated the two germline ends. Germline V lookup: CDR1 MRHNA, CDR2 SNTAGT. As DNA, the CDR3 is TGTGCCAGCAGTGACGGGGAGGCAGATACGCAGTATTTT. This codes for CASSDGEADTQYF.

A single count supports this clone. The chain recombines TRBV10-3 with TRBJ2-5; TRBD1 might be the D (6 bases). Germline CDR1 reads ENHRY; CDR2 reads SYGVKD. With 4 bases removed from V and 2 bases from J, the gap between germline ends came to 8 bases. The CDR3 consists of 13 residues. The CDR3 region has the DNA TGTGCCATCAGTGTCAGGGGACAAGAGACCCAGTACTTC. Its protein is CAISVRGQETQYF.

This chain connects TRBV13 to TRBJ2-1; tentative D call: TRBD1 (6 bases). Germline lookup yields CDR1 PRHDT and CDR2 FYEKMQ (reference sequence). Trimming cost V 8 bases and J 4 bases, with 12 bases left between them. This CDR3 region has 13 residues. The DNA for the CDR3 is TGTGCCAGCCGTATACAGGGATACAATGAGCAGTTCTTC. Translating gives CASRIQGYNEQFF.

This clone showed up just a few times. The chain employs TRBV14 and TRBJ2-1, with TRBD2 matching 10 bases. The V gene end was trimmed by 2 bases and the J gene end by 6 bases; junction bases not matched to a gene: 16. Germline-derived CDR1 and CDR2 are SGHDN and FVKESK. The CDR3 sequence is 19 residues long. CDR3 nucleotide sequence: TGTGCCAGCAGCCAATGGGCCCGGCGACTAGCGGGTCATGTCAATGAGCAGTTCTTC. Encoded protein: CASSQWARRLAGHVNEQFF. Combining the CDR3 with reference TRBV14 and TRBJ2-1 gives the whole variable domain EAGVTQFPSHSVIEKGQTVTLRCDPISGHDNLYWYRRVMGKEIKFLLHFVKESKQDESGMPNNRFLAERTGGTYSTLKVQPAELEDSGVYFCASSQWARRLAGHVNEQFFGPGTRLTVL.